The clone carrying this TCR beta chain was seen a handful of times. Its antigen remains unidentified. The library attached unique molecular identifiers to individual cDNA molecules. MiXCR, applied by TCRdb to the RACE reads, yields one record per CDR3 protein. The sample has more than 95,000 distinct CDR3 sequences; roughly an eighth are singletons. This specimen belongs to a study of human T cells and chemical hapten exposure. On the study more broadly: The study enrolled mostly female patients with alopecia areata, totalis or universalis. The study, taken as a whole, reports: With regard to DPC sensitization, TCRs above 1 in 1000 frequency did not change.

The CDR3 is 13 amino acids. V was pared by 6 bases and J by 5 bases, with 11 bases between. Sample time point: patch test 1, 2 weeks after DPC sensitization. Noted treatment: therapeutic diphenylcyclopropenone sensitization with weekly scalp DPC. The TCR comes from a woman aged 50 to 60 with alopecia areata. Some clones in this sample may be carry-over from other donors' samples. Sequencing was performed on whole blood, taken in connection with sensitization to the hapten diphenylcyclopropenone (DPC). The V and J genes are TRBV12-3 or TRBV12-4 and TRBJ1-5; D is unresolved. This chain's CDR3 is CASRARVDQPQHF. The CDR3 DNA reads as TGTGCCAGCAGGGCCAGAGTGGATCAGCCCCAGCATTTT.